This TCR beta chain was recovered during a study of OX40 agonist ivuxolimab in advanced cancers. Study details: Eligibility rules accepted prior anti-PD-1, anti-PD-L1 or anti-CTLA-4 therapy, and 40% to 50% had some. The study, taken as a whole, reports: Among patients with partial responses at 0.1-3.0 mg/kg, clonal expansion was among the lowest.

The protocol was immunoSEQ multiplex PCR, while the TCRdb copy is restricted to in-frame clones and leaves out a portion. The sample yields roughly 46,000 clones, 70% to 90% seen once. As concerns this clone: Its target is not known.

The CDR3 extends over 17 amino acids. The ends were cut back, 3 bases at V and 3 bases at J, with 18 bases in the middle. Germline V gene lookup returns CDR1 LNHDA and CDR2 SQIVND (reference sequence). The sequencing here drew on CD4+ or CD8+ T cells sorted from blood, taken in a trial of the OX40 agonist ivuxolimab. The source of this sequence is an adult with an advanced solid tumor such as melanoma, head and neck, liver or kidney cancer. The V call is TRBV19, the J call TRBJ1-3; D unclear. The CDR3 reads CASSIAGRIPLGNTIYF. The CDR3 DNA reads as TGTGCCAGTAGTATTGCTGGACGTATCCCCCTTGGAAACACCATATATTTT.